A single sample gave rise to the 9 T cell receptor beta chains below, sequenced in a study of blood T cell repertoires in COVID-19. Profiling relied on immunoSEQ multiplex PCR, and the TCRdb table lists in-frame clones only, not all of them. Of approximately 19,000 clones detected, about nine tenths appear once; the ten largest clones hold about 16%. Sequenced material: peripheral blood. These receptors originate from a human donor in a cohort sampled during active COVID-19.

The chain combines TRBV19 with TRBJ2-5, with TRBD2 matching 7 bases. Looked up from germline, CDR1 is LNHDA and CDR2 is SQIVND (reference sequence). The CDR3 is made up of 15 amino acids. V lost 4 bases and J lost 1; bases outside the gene matches: 6. The CDR3 DNA sequence: TGTGCCAGTAGTACAATGGCGGGAGTCCAAGAGACCCAGTACTTC. Protein sequence: CASSTMAGVQETQYF. The full variable domain, its missing parts supplied by reference TRBV19 and TRBJ2-5, is DGGITQSPKYLFRKEGQNVTLSCEQNLNHDAMYWYRQDPGQGLRLIYYSQIVNDFQKGDIAEGYSVSREKKESFPLTVTSAQKNPTAFYLCASSTMAGVQETQYFGPGTRLLVL.

This sequence joins TRBV6-2 or TRBV6-3 and TRBJ2-3; 7 bases are shared with TRBD2. The CDR3 runs 16 residues. V shed 2 bases and J 6 bases; nucleotides not matched to a gene: 11. CDR1 MNHEY and CDR2 SVGEGT come from the germline V gene. The CDR3 DNA reads TGTGCCAGCAGTTACAGCGGGACTCGAGGTTTTGATACGCAGTATTTT. This codes for CASSYSGTRGFDTQYF.

V and J are TRBV4-1 and TRBJ2-7, with 9 bases lining up with TRBD2. This CDR3 is built from 16 residues. Germline loops: CDR1 MGHRA, CDR2 YSYEKL. After removal of 3 bases from V and 3 bases from J, the junction contained 9 bases not matched to a gene. This CDR3 reads CASSHTGTSYVYEQYF. CDR3 sequence (DNA): TGCGCCAGCAGCCATACCGGGACTAGCTACGTCTACGAGCAGTACTTC.

This clone was observed a single time. The rearrangement joins TRBV7-2 to TRBJ2-3, with D possibly TRBD2 on 6 matching bases. The V end was cut by 1 base, the J end by 3 bases, with 17 bases between. Germline loops: CDR1 SGHTA, CDR2 FQGNSA. The CDR3 length is 17 residues. The CDR3: CASSLVGGIGRTDTQYF. CDR3 bases: TGTGCCAGCAGCTTAGTCGGCGGGATTGGACGGACAGATACGCAGTATTTT.

This chain links TRBV9 with TRBJ2-1; D may be TRBD1 (8 bases). The ends were cut back, 6 bases at V and 6 bases at J, with 19 bases in the middle. Germline V gives CDR1 SGDLS, CDR2 YYNGEE. This CDR3 contains 15 residues. The DNA for the CDR3 is TGTGCCAGCACGACCGGACAGGGAGGGATCAATGAGCAGTTCTTC. Encoded protein: CASTTGQGGINEQFF. The complete variable domain, with remaining parts taken from reference TRBV9 and TRBJ2-1, reads DSGVTQTPKHLITATGQRVTLRCSPRSGDLSVYWYQQSLDQGLQFLIQYYNGEERAKGNILERFSAQQFPDLHSELNLSSLELGDSALYFCASTTGQGGINEQFFGPGTRLTVL.

This sequence joins TRBV5-6 and TRBJ2-7; 11 bases agree with TRBD2. The CDR3 spans 18 residues. Germline-derived CDR1 and CDR2 are SGHDT and YYEEEE. With V trimmed by 4 bases and J by 0 bases, 12 bases remained unmatched. The CDR3 sequence is CASSRTSGSTGGSYEQYF. The CDR3 bases are TGTGCCAGCAGCCGTACTAGCGGGAGCACTGGCGGCTCCTACGAGCAGTACTTC.

The chain carries TRBV5-6 and TRBJ2-2; 7 nucleotides line up with TRBD1. J was trimmed by 1 base and V by 0 bases; bases with no gene match: 6. CDR1 and CDR2 (germline): SGHDT, YYEEEE. The CDR3 extends over 17 amino acids. The DNA of the CDR3 is TGTGCCAGCAGCTTGGGACAACAGGGGTGGAACACCGGGGAGCTGTTTTTT. It encodes CASSLGQQGWNTGELFF.

The chain links TRBV3-1 (or the pseudogene TRBV3-2) to TRBJ2-2, with 15 bases identical to TRBD2. Per germline, CDR1 LGHDT and CDR2 YNNKEL (reference sequence). The CDR3 is 20 amino acids. Trimming at V came to 4 bases and at J to 4 bases, leaving 13 bases not matched to a gene. The CDR3 DNA follows: TGTGCCAGCAGCCCCCTGAGGGGACTAGCGGGGGGCGTTGTCACCGGGGAGCTGTTTTTT. This sequence encodes CASSPLRGLAGGVVTGELFF.

The J gene is TRBJ2-7, the V gene TRBV6-5; D possibly corresponds to TRBD1 (6 bases). The length of the CDR3 is 15 residues. Per the germline V gene, CDR1 is MNHEY and CDR2 is SVGAGI. Between the trimmed V and J ends, which lost 5 bases and 0 bases, there was a span of 14 bases. The CDR3 nucleotides read TGTGCCAGCAGTCGCACAGGGACCTACTCCTACGAGCAGTACTTC. Encoded protein: CASSRTGTYSYEQYF.